These 23 T cell receptor beta chains share one sample of origin, sequenced in a study of pediatric ulcerative colitis. The table came from immunoSEQ multiplex PCR; TCRdb's copy has only in-frame clones and leaves some out. The sample contains some 50,000 clones, 78% of which appear only once. During colonoscopy, one to two rectal pinch biopsies were collected. The specimen sequenced was gut tissue. The receptor source for this set is a girl aged 10 to 17 with moderate ulcerative colitis.

The J gene is TRBJ1-6, the V gene TRBV5-4; the match to TRBD1 covers 7 bases. V lost 0 bases, J lost 6 bases, and 3 bases stayed unmatched. This CDR3 contains 15 residues. In germline, CDR1 is SGHNT, CDR2 YYREEE (reference sequence). CDR3 residues: CASSLGQGPNSPLHF. Here the CDR3 DNA reads TGTGCCAGCAGCTTGGGACAGGGACCTAATTCACCCCTCCACTTT. The complete variable domain, with remaining parts taken from reference TRBV5-4 and TRBJ1-6, reads ETGVTQSPTHLIKTRGQQVTLRCSSQSGHNTVSWYQQALGQGPQFIFQYYREEENGRGNFPPRFSGLQFPNYSSELNVNALELDDSALYLCASSLGQGPNSPLHFGNGTRLTVT.

This rearrangement joins TRBV6-1 to TRBJ1-2, with TRBD1 as a possible D gene (5 bases). This CDR3 region has 13 residues. Trimming shortened V by 7 bases and J by 2 bases, and 11 bases separated the two germline ends. CDR1 MNHNS and CDR2 SASEGT come from the germline V gene. The CDR3: CASTAAGNYGYTF. The CDR3 bases are TGTGCCAGCACCGCTGCAGGGAACTATGGCTACACCTTC.

The rearrangement joins TRBV30 to TRBJ2-1; 11 bases agree with TRBD2. The J segment lost 4 bases and the V segment lost 1 base, leaving 9 bases of the junction unmatched. Germline V gene sequence: CDR1 GTSNPN, CDR2 SVGIG (reference sequence). CDR3 length: 17 amino acids. The chain's CDR3 is CAWSGLAGGDIYNEQFF. The CDR3 DNA reads TGTGCCTGGAGTGGGCTAGCGGGAGGCGACATTTACAATGAGCAGTTCTTC.

The chain is built from TRBV20-1 and TRBJ2-1, with unresolved D. Deletions cut 6 bases from V and 3 bases from J, with 6 bases between. CDR1 is DFQATT and CDR2 is SNEGSKA in the germline V gene (reference sequence). The CDR3 length is 11 residues. In nucleotides, the CDR3 is TGCAGTGCCACTGACTACAATGAGCAGTTCTTC. Protein: CSATDYNEQFF.

A word on this clone: The junction differs from germline at one of its ends, possibly a read error. This chain joins TRBV7-7 and TRBJ1-4, with 7 positions matching TRBD1. This CDR3 spans 14 amino acids. Per germline, CDR1 SSHAT and CDR2 FNYEAQ (reference sequence). CDR3 in amino acids: CASSEGTANEKLFF. The CDR3 nucleotides read TGTGCTAGCAGCGAGGGGACAGCTAATGAAAAACTGTTTTTT.

The genes are TRBV6-6 and TRBJ2-3; D remains ambiguous. This CDR3 has 13 amino acids. Trimming took off 1 base at V and 4 bases at J, with 6 bases between the two ends. Germline V CDR1 and CDR2: MNHNY, SVGAGI (reference sequence). The CDR3: CASSYFDSDTQYF. The CDR3 DNA sequence: TGTGCCAGCAGTTACTTCGACTCAGATACGCAGTATTTT.

Worth noting for this clone: The identical CDR3 is also encoded by other nucleotide sequences in the sample. This sequence joins TRBV7-2 and TRBJ2-1; D possibly corresponds to TRBD2 (5 bases). Germline V gives CDR1 SGHTA, CDR2 FQGNSA. This CDR3 contains 16 residues. V lost 0 bases and J lost 1, with 10 bases in between. CDR3 sequence: CASSLAGASSYNEQFF. The CDR3 region has the DNA TGTGCCAGCAGCTTAGCGGGAGCTTCTTCCTACAATGAGCAGTTCTTC.

The chain couples TRBV7-9 to TRBJ2-3, with 8 nucleotides matching TRBD2. V dropped 1 base and J dropped 10; count of bases not matched to a gene: 4. Per germline, CDR1 SEHNR and CDR2 FQNEAQ (reference sequence). This CDR3 region has 13 residues. CDR3 protein: CASSLGRGEAQYF. Written as DNA, the CDR3 is TGTGCCAGCAGCTTAGGGCGGGGGGAGGCGCAGTATTTT.

V and J are TRBV7-6 and TRBJ2-3, with D tentatively TRBD2 (6 bases). CDR1 and CDR2 from the germline V gene are SGHVS and FNYEAQ. CDR3 length: 14 amino acids. V dropped 1 base and J dropped 3 bases, with 8 bases sitting between them. As DNA, the CDR3 is TGTGCCAGCAGCTTAGGGGCGGGGACAGATACGCAGTATTTT. Translated, it gives CASSLGAGTDTQYF. The entire variable domain, with the rest obtained from reference TRBV7-6 and TRBJ2-3, is as follows: GAGVSQSPRYKVTKRGQDVALRCDPISGHVSLYWYRQALGQGPEFLTYFNYEAQQDKSGLPNDRFSAERPEGSISTLTIQRTEQRDSAMYRCASSLGAGTDTQYFGPGTRLTVL.

The chain carries TRBV5-1 and TRBJ2-5, with D possibly matching TRBD1 (6 bases). This CDR3 spans 16 amino acids. Per the germline V gene, CDR1 is SGHRS and CDR2 is YFSETQ. Deletions cut 0 bases from V and 2 bases from J, with 14 bases between. CDR3 loop: CASSLGGNRVQETQYF. For the CDR3, the DNA is TGCGCCAGCAGCTTGGGAGGGAACAGGGTGCAAGAGACCCAGTACTTC.

This clone was recorded once. The genes are TRBV28 and TRBJ2-3; possible D gene TRBD2, 5 bases. V gave up 6 bases and J gave up 2 bases, with 15 bases separating them. The CDR3 spans 15 residues. CDR1 and CDR2 from the germline V gene are MDHEN and SYDVKM. The CDR3 bases are TGTGCCAGCAGCCCTCTGGGAGTATCCACAGATACGCAGTATTTT. Its translation is CASSPLGVSTDTQYF.

The V gene is TRBV5-6, the J gene TRBJ1-2; D possibly corresponds to TRBD1 (6 bases). Per the germline V gene, CDR1 is SGHDT and CDR2 is YYEEEE. The V end was cut by 3 bases, the J end by 2 bases, with 11 bases between. This CDR3 comprises 14 residues. For the CDR3, the DNA is TGTGCCAGCAGCTCCGGGACACAAAACTATGGCTACACCTTC. As protein: CASSSGTQNYGYTF.

This chain joins TRBV6-5 and TRBJ2-3; no firm D call. The CDR3 loop spans 12 amino acids. V was cut by 6 bases and J by 5 bases, with 9 bases left in between. Germline CDR1 MNHEY, CDR2 SVGAGI. CDR3 amino acids: CASRANRDTQYF. CDR3 bases: TGTGCCAGCAGAGCAAACCGAGATACGCAGTATTTT.

This clone showed up just a few times. The genes are TRBV4-3 and TRBJ1-3; D ambiguous. Germline V CDR1 and CDR2: LGHNA, YSLEER. The CDR3 extends over 14 amino acids. Trimming took off 1 base at V and 7 bases at J, with 11 bases between the two ends. CDR3 in DNA: TGCGCCAGCAGCCAAGTTGGGGTCGGGAACACCATATATTTT. It codes for CASSQVGVGNTIYF.

This clone was seen more than once but under ten times. The V gene is TRBV4-1, the J gene TRBJ1-1; 8 nucleotides align to TRBD1. This CDR3 spans 16 amino acids. With V trimmed by 3 bases and J by 2 bases, 8 bases remained unmatched. Germline-derived CDR1 and CDR2 are MGHRA and YSYEKL. CDR3 protein: CASSQVGDRINTEAFF. Written as DNA, the CDR3 is TGCGCCAGCAGCCAGGTGGGGGACAGGATTAACACTGAAGCTTTCTTT.

The genes are TRBV27 and TRBJ2-2; 10 nucleotides line up with TRBD2. The CDR3 is 15 residues long. J lost 6 bases, V lost 5 bases, and 6 bases had no gene match. CDR1 and CDR2 (germline): MNHEY, SMNVEV (reference sequence). This CDR3 is CASSRSGGAPGELFF. The CDR3 bases are TGTGCCAGCAGTCGCAGCGGGGGGGCCCCCGGGGAGCTGTTTTTT.

This clone was detected a few times. The J gene is TRBJ1-5, the V gene TRBV15, with a tentative D call TRBD1 (5 bases). Germline CDR1 and CDR2: LNHNV and YYDKDF (reference sequence). V shed 3 bases and J shed 7 bases, with 13 bases lying between them. The CDR3 loop spans 14 amino acids. The DNA for the CDR3 is TGTGCCACCAGCAGGGCAGGGAGTGGACAGCCCCAGCATTTT. It yields the protein CATSRAGSGQPQHF.

This sequence joins TRBV6-5 and TRBJ2-1; possible D gene TRBD2, 6 bases. Germline V gives CDR1 MNHEY, CDR2 SVGAGI. V gave up 2 bases and J gave up 7 bases, with 12 bases separating them. The CDR3 has 14 residues. The CDR3 loop is CASSYGGLRNEQFF. The CDR3 DNA is TGTGCCAGCAGTTACGGGGGGTTGAGGAATGAGCAGTTCTTC.

Regarding this clone: Distinct nucleotide sequences in the sample also encode this CDR3. The chain employs TRBV7-6 and TRBJ2-3, with no clear D. The CDR3 spans 12 residues. The V gene's germline CDR1 is SGHVS and CDR2 FNYEAQ. Trimming shortened V by 1 base and J by 3 bases, and 2 bases separated the two germline ends. DNA for the CDR3: TGTGCCAGCAGCTTAGATACAGATACGCAGTATTTT. Residues: CASSLDTDTQYF.

The V call is TRBV2, the J call TRBJ1-5; perhaps TRBD1 as D (5 bases). CDR1 is SNHLY, CDR2 FYNNEI, per germline. There are 12 residues in the CDR3. Trimming shortened V by 5 bases and J by 11 bases, and 13 bases separated the two germline ends. In nucleotides, the CDR3 is TGTGCCAGCAGTCCAGGGCTCCTAACCCAGCATTTT. This gives the protein CASSPGLLTQHF. The full variable domain, completed using reference TRBV2 and TRBJ1-5, is EPEVTQTPSHQVTQMGQEVILRCVPISNHLYFYWYRQILGQKVEFLVSFYNNEISEKSEIFDDQFSVERPDGSNFTLKIRSTKLEDSAMYFCASSPGLLTQHFGDGTRLSIL.

The chain has TRBV5-4 and TRBJ2-7, with 12 bases fitting TRBD2. CDR1 is SGHNT, CDR2 YYREEE, per germline (reference sequence). The CDR3 is made up of 16 amino acids. After removal of 4 bases from V and 3 bases from J, the junction contained 8 bases not matched to a gene. The CDR3 region is CASSPGLAGLVYEQYF. CDR3 coding DNA: TGTGCCAGCAGCCCAGGACTAGCGGGATTAGTCTACGAGCAGTACTTC.

The chain combines TRBV2 with TRBJ2-7, with 11 bases identical to TRBD2. The length of the CDR3 is 16 residues. Germline V gene data show CDR1 as SNHLY and CDR2 as FYNNEI. J lost 1 base, V lost 6 bases, and 8 bases had no gene match. DNA for the CDR3: TGTGCCAGCAGGGTGGGTCTAGCGGGAGGTTCCTACGAGCAGTACTTC. Translation gives CASRVGLAGGSYEQYF.

This clone was detected only once. J is TRBJ2-3 and V is TRBV30, with TRBD1 matching over 11 bases. Germline trimming cut 2 bases from V and 3 bases from J; bases unmatched to any gene: 7. Germline V gives CDR1 GTSNPN, CDR2 SVGIG (reference sequence). The CDR3 is 16 residues long. CDR3 bases: TGTGCCTGGAGTCTATGGACAGGGGGCATTACAGATACGCAGTATTTT. Protein sequence: CAWSLWTGGITDTQYF.